What follows is one TCR beta chain and its context. The antigen is undetermined. Purified naive CD4+ T cells were depleted of CD25+ Tregs. General study findings and limits: Tumor-infiltrating Treg TCR alpha and beta sequences overlapped most with tumor naive CD4+ T cells, then blood naive. The TCR gene usage of tumor memory CD4+ T cells clustered together with blood and lymph node memory CD4+ cells and with lymph node naive CD4+ cells. Larger-cohort validation covered only one TCR beta V-J rearrangement.

TCRdb recomputed calls from the 5' RACE reads with MiXCR, one row per CDR3 protein. The sample holds tens of thousands of distinct CDR3 sequences, around 24% seen once. The length of the CDR3 is 12 residues. V dropped 4 bases and J dropped 7 bases, with 5 bases sitting between them. Germline-derived CDR1 and CDR2 are LGHNA and YNFKEQ. What was sequenced was tumor-infiltrating naive CD4+ T cells sorted from the breast tumor. As to subset: naive CD4+ T cells, CD4+CD45RA+CD25-. The clonotype originates from a female donor with breast cancer. The chain links TRBV4-2 to TRBJ1-6; D remains ambiguous. The CDR3: CASSLVNSPLHF. DNA of the CDR3: TGTGCCAGCAGCCTTGTCAATTCACCCCTCCACTTT.